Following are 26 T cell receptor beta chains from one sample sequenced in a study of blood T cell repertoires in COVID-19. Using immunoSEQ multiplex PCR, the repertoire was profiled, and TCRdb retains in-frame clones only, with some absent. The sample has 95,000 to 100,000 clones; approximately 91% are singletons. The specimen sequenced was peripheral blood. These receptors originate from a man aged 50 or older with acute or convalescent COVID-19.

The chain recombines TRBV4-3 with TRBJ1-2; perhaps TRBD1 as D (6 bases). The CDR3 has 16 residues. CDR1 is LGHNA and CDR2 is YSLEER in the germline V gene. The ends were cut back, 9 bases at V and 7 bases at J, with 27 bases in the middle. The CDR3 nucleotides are TGCGCCAGTTCTTTACTAGGGGGGGGGCGCGAGAGTGGCTACACCTTC. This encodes CASSLLGGGRESGYTF.

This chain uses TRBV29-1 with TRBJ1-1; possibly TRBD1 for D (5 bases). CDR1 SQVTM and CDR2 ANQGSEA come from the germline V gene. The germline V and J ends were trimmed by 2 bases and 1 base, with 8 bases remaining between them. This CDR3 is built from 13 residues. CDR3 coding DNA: TGCAGCGTTGAAACAGGTCCGAACACTGAAGCTTTCTTT. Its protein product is CSVETGPNTEAFF.

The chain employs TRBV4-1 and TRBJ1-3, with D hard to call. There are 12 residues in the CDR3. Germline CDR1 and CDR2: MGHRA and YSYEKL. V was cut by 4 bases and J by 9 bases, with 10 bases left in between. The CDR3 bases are TGCGCCAGCAGCCTCGGGGTCGGCACCATATATTTT. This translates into CASSLGVGTIYF.

The CDR3 DNA reads as TGCGCCAGCAGCATGGACAGGGTCGATGAAAAACTGTTTTTT. It yields the protein CASSMDRVDEKLFF. This chain joins TRBV5-1 and TRBJ1-4; TRBD1 matches 8 bases. Germline trimming cut 4 bases from V and 6 bases from J; bases unmatched to any gene: 5. CDR3 length: 14 amino acids. Germline CDR1 is SGHRS and CDR2 is YFSETQ.

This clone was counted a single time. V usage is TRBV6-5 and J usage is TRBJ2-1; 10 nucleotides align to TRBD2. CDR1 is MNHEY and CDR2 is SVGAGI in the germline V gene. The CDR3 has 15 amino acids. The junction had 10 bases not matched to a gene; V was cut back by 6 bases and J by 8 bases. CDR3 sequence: CASRVPGLATDEQFF. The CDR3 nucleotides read TGTGCCAGCAGAGTACCGGGACTAGCGACCGATGAGCAGTTCTTC.

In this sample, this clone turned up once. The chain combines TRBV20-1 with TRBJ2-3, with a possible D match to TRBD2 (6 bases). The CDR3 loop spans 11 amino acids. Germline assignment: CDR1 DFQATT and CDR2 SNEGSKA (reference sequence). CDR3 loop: CSRDWQDTQYF. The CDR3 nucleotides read TGCAGCCGGGACTGGCAAGATACGCAGTATTTT.

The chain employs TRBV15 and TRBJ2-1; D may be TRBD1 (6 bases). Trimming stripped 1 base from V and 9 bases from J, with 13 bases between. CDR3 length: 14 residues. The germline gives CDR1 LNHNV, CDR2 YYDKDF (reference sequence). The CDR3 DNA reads TGTGCCACCAGCAGAGGGCAAGGGGGAGTTGAGCAGTTCTTC. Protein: CATSRGQGGVEQFF.

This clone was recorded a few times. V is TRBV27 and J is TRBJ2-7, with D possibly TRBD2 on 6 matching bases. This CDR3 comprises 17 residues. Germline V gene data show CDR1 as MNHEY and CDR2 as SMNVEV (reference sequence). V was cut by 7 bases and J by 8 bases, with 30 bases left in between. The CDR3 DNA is TGTGCCAGCACTCTCCTCGGGGAGGCCCAACGCCGGGGGAAGCAGTACTTC. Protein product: CASTLLGEAQRRGKQYF.

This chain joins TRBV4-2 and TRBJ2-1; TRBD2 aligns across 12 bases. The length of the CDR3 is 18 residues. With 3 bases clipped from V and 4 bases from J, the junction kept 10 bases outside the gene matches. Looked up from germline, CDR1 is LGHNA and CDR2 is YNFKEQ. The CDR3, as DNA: TGTGCCAGCAGCCAGGGGATAACTAGCGGGGGGAAATACAATGAGCAGTTCTTC. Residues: CASSQGITSGGKYNEQFF.

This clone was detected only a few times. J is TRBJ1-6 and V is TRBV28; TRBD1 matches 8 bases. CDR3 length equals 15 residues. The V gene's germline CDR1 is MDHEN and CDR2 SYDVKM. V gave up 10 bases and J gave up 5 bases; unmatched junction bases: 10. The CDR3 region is CATLLDRGDNSPLHF. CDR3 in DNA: TGTGCCACCCTCTTAGACAGGGGTGATAATTCACCCCTCCACTTT.

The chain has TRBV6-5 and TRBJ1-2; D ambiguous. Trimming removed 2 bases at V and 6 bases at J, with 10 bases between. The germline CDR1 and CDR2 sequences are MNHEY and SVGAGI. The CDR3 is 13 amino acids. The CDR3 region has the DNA TGTGCCAGCAGTTACGGAGCCGGGAATGGCTACACCTTC. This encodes CASSYGAGNGYTF.

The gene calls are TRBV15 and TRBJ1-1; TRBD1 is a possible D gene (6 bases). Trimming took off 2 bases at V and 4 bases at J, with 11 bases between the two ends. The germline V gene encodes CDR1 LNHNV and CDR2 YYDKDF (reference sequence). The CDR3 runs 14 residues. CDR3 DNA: TGTGCCACCAGCAGATCCCAGGGGTCCACTGAAGCTTTCTTT. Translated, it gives CATSRSQGSTEAFF.

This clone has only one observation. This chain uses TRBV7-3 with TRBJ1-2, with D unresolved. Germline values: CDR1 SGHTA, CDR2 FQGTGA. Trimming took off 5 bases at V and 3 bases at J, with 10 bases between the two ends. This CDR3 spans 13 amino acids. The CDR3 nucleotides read TGTGCCAGCAGCCCCGGGCGGGACTATGGCTACACCTTC. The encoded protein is CASSPGRDYGYTF.

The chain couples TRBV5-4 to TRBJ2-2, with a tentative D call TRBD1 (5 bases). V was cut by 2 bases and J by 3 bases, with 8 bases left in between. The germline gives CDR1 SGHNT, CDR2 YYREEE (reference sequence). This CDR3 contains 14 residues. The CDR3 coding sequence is TGTGCCAGCAGCTTCCTAGGGGACACCGGGGAGCTGTTTTTT. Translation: CASSFLGDTGELFF.

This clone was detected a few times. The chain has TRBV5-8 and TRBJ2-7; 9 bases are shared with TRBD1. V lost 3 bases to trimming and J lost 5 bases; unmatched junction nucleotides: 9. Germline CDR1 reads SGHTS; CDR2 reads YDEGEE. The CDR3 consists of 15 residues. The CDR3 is CASSYVGQGVHEQYF. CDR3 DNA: TGTGCCAGCAGCTACGTGGGACAGGGCGTCCACGAGCAGTACTTC.

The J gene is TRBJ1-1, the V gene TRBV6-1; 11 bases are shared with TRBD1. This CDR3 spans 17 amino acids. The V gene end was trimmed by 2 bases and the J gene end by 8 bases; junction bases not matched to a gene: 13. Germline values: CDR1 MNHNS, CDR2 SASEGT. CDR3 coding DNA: TGTGCCAGCAGTGAAAGTGTCTCTTGGACAGGGGGCTCCGAAGCTTTCTTT. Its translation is CASSESVSWTGGSEAFF.

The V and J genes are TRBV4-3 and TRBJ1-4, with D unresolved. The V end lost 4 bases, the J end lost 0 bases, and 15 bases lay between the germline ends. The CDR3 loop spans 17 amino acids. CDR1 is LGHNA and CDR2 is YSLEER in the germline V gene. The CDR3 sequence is CASSPKRGTATNEKLFF. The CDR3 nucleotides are TGCGCCAGCAGCCCCAAACGGGGAACTGCAACTAATGAAAAACTGTTTTTT.

CDR3 coding DNA: TGTGCCAATACTCCGGTGGCTGAAGCTTTCTTT. This codes for CANTPVAEAFF. The chain links TRBV9 to TRBJ1-1; D remains ambiguous. Germline CDR1 is SGDLS and CDR2 is YYNGEE. V was shortened by 9 bases and J by 6 bases, with 12 bases between the two germline ends. The CDR3 is 11 residues long. The entire variable domain, with the rest obtained from reference TRBV9 and TRBJ1-1, is as follows: DSGVTQTPKHLITATGQRVTLRCSPRSGDLSVYWYQQSLDQGLQFLIQYYNGEERAKGNILERFSAQQFPDLHSELNLSSLELGDSALYFCANTPVAEAFFGQGTRLTVV.

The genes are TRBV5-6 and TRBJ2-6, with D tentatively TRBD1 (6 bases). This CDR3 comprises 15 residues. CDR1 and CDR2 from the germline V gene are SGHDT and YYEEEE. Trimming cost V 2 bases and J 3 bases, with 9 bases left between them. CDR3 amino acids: CASSFPGVGANVLTF. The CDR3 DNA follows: TGTGCCAGCAGCTTCCCAGGGGTTGGGGCCAACGTCCTGACTTTC.

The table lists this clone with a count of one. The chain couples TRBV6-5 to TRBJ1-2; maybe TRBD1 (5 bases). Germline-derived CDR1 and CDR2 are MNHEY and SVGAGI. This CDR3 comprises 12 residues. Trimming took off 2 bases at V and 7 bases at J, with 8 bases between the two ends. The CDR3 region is CASSYRGSGYTF. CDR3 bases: TGTGCCAGCAGTTACAGGGGTAGTGGCTACACCTTC.

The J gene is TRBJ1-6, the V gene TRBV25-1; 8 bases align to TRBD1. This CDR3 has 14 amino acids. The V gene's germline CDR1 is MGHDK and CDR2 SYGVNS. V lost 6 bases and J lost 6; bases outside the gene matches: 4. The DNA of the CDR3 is TGTGCCAGCAGCGGGACAGGCGTTAATTCACCCCTCCACTTT. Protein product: CASSGTGVNSPLHF.

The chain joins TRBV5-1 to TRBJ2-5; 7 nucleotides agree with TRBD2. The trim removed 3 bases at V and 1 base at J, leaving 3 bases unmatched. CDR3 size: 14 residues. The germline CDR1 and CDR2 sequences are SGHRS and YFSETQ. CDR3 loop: CASSSGGSQETQYF. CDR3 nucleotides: TGCGCCAGCAGCTCCGGGGGGTCCCAAGAGACCCAGTACTTC.

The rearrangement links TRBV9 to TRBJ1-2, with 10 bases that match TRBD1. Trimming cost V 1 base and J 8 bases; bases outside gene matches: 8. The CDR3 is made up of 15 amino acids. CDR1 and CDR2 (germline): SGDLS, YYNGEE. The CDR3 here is CASSVLGTGAGGYTF. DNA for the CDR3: TGTGCCAGCAGCGTATTGGGGACAGGGGCAGGAGGCTACACCTTC.

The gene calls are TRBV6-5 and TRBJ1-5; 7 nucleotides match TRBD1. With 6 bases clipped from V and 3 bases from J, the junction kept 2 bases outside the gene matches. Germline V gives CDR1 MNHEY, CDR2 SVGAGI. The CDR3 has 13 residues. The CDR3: CASSDRDNQPQHF. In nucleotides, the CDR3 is TGTGCCAGCAGCGACAGGGACAATCAGCCCCAGCATTTT.

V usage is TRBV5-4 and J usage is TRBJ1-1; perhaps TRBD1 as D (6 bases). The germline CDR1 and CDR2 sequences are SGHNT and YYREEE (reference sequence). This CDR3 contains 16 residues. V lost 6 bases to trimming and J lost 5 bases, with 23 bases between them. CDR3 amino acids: CASNHKRGGARTEAFF. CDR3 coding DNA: TGTGCCAGCAACCACAAACGGGGGGGCGCGAGGACTGAAGCTTTCTTT.

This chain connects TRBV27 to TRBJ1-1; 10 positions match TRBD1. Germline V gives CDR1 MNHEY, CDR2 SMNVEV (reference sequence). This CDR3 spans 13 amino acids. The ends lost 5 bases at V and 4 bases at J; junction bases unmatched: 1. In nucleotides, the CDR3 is TGTGCCAGCAGTCGGACAGGGGGCACTGAAGCTTTCTTT. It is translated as CASSRTGGTEAFF.